The clone carrying this T cell receptor (beta chain) was found once. The source of the sample is a study of OX40 agonist ivuxolimab in advanced cancers. TCRdb keeps only in-frame clones here, not all; method: immunoSEQ multiplex PCR. The data hold about 84,000 clones, with roughly 84% observed a single time. Germline V gene lookup returns CDR1 SGHRS and CDR2 YFSETQ. Trimming took off 1 base at V and 3 bases at J, with 5 bases between the two ends. The CDR3 has 13 residues. This receptor was identified in an adult with an advanced solid tumor such as melanoma, head and neck, liver or kidney cancer. This material consisted of CD4+ or CD8+ T cells sorted from blood, taken in a trial of the OX40 agonist ivuxolimab. The V gene is TRBV5-1, the J gene TRBJ2-1; no reliable D call. The CDR3 loop is CASSLTDYNEQFF. The CDR3 DNA reads TGCGCCAGCAGCTTGACAGACTACAATGAGCAGTTCTTC.